The rows below give T cell receptor beta chains drawn from one sample of a study of vaccination and CD4 T cells after COVID-19. Their recognized antigens are unknown. TCRdb re-derived calls from the PCR reads in MiXCR, one entry per CDR3 protein. This sample carries 8,000 or so distinct CDR3 sequences, approximately 55% of them seen once, and the ten largest clones take roughly half. Material for sequencing was CD4+ T cells from blood, cultured in vitro. Receptors originate from a human donor who had recovered from COVID-19. Both conserved end residues are part of each CDR3. D genes are given only for firm matches. Clone size, where shown, is once, few, many, or a class for clones that have expanded.

j_gene	abundance	d_gene	v_gene	CDR3aa	CDR3nt
TRBJ1-2	NA	NA	TRBV6-1	CASKRGRYYGYTF	TGTGCCAGCAAGAGGGGCAGGTACTATGGCTACACCTTC
TRBJ1-5	large	NA	TRBV7-9	CASSLEEGNSNQPQHF	TGTGCCAGCAGCTTAGAGGAGGGTAATAGCAATCAGCCCCAGCATTTT
TRBJ1-4	NA	NA	TRBV6-5	CASSYLAAEKLFF	TGTGCCAGCAGTTATTTGGCAGCCGAAAAACTGTTTTTT
TRBJ2-5	NA	TRBD2	TRBV20-1	CSAREGLAGGLETQYF	TGCAGTGCTAGAGAGGGACTAGCGGGGGGTCTAGAGACCCAGTACTTC
TRBJ1-1	few	TRBD1	TRBV25-1	CASIRQGGTEAFF	TGTGCCAGCATTAGACAGGGGGGAACTGAAGCTTTCTTT
TRBJ1-2	once	NA	TRBV7-9	CASSRIEYYGYTF	TGTGCCAGCAGCCGAATCGAGTACTATGGCTACACCTTC
TRBJ1-1	NA	NA	TRBV15	CATSRDRMNTEAFF	TGTGCCACCAGCAGGGACAGAATGAACACTGAAGCTTTCTTT
TRBJ1-3	NA	TRBD1	TRBV6-1	CASSRTTGTGVNGNTIYF	TGTGCCAGCAGTCGAACAACCGGGACAGGGGTGAATGGAAACACCATATATTTT
TRBJ2-7	NA	TRBD1	TRBV30	CAWSGDRDRVSYEQYF	TGTGCCTGGAGTGGCGACCGGGACAGGGTCTCCTACGAGCAGTACTTC
TRBJ2-3	NA	NA	TRBV12-3/TRBV12-4	CASSSAPKGQYF	TGTGCCAGCAGTTCAGCACCTAAAGGCCAGTATTTT
TRBJ1-5	NA	NA	TRBV3-1	CASSQAIQPQHF	TGTGCCAGCAGCCAAGCCATTCAGCCCCAGCATTTT
TRBJ1-1	few	NA	TRBV20-1	CSAFQGLTEAFF	TGCAGTGCCTTTCAGGGGTTAACTGAAGCTTTCTTT
TRBJ1-5	NA	TRBD1	TRBV11-2	CASSRDRNQPQHF	TGTGCCAGCAGCCGGGACAGGAATCAGCCCCAGCATTTT
TRBJ2-5	NA	TRBD2	TRBV9	CASSVAGSGGQETQYF	TGTGCCAGCAGCGTAGCAGGTAGCGGGGGGCAAGAGACCCAGTACTTC
TRBJ2-5	NA	TRBD2	TRBV5-1	CASSSSGGAQETQYF	TGCGCCAGCTCTTCTAGCGGGGGGGCCCAAGAGACCCAGTACTTC
TRBJ2-1	NA	NA	TRBV7-9	CASSSGPSDGNNEQFF	TGTGCCAGCAGCTCCGGCCCCAGCGATGGCAACAATGAGCAGTTCTTC
TRBJ1-5	NA	NA	TRBV6-1	CASKLSTDKGVPQHF	TGTGCCAGCAAGCTATCTACGGACAAGGGCGTACCCCAGCATTTT
TRBJ1-6	NA	TRBD1	TRBV30	CASADRGSSPLHF	TGTGCCTCGGCCGACAGGGGAAGTTCACCCCTCCACTTT
TRBJ2-5	NA	TRBD1	TRBV5-6	CASRGRGQGKETQYF	TGTGCCAGCAGGGGTAGGGGGCAGGGAAAAGAGACCCAGTACTTC
TRBJ2-3	NA	NA	TRBV19	CASSWESSTDTQYF	TGTGCCAGTAGTTGGGAATCTAGCACAGATACGCAGTATTTT
TRBJ2-7	once	TRBD1	TRBV11-2	CASSQGQGGWYEQYF	TGTGCCAGCAGCCAAGGACAGGGGGGGTGGTACGAGCAGTACTTC
TRBJ2-1	NA	TRBD2	TRBV6-2/TRBV6-3	CASSYSFRLAEPPGGAHSYNEQFF	TGTGCCAGCAGTTACTCGTTCCGACTAGCGGAGCCCCCGGGGGGCGCGCACTCCTACAATGAGCAGTTCTTC
TRBJ1-1	NA	TRBD1	TRBV10-3	CAISGTGMNTEAFF	TGTGCCATCAGTGGGACAGGGATGAACACTGAAGCTTTCTTT
TRBJ2-5	NA	NA	TRBV7-2	CASSLKRTVQETQYF	TGTGCCAGCAGCTTAAAGAGGACAGTCCAAGAGACCCAGTACTTC
TRBJ1-1	NA	TRBD1	TRBV7-9	CASSHGTGRGNTEAFF	TGTGCCAGCAGCCACGGGACAGGGAGGGGGAACACTGAAGCTTTCTTT
TRBJ1-5	NA	TRBD1	TRBV6-1	CASVGRDRGNQPQHF	TGTGCCAGTGTTGGGCGGGACAGGGGGAATCAGCCCCAGCATTTT
TRBJ2-3	NA	TRBD2	TRBV7-9	CASSLDSGSTDTQYF	TGTGCCAGCAGCTTAGATAGCGGGAGCACAGATACGCAGTATTTT
TRBJ2-3	few	TRBD1	TRBV15	CATSRGTDRVTDTQYF	TGTGCCACCAGCAGAGGCACGGACAGGGTAACAGATACGCAGTATTTT
TRBJ1-5	NA	NA	TRBV30	CAWSVPLQGMPQHF	TGTGCCTGGAGTGTACCCCTGCAGGGGATGCCCCAGCATTTT
TRBJ2-5	NA	TRBD2	TRBV5-5	CASSPTPGDGGAVETQYF	TGTGCCAGCAGCCCCACCCCCGGGGACGGGGGGGCAGTGGAGACCCAGTACTTC
TRBJ2-7	few	TRBD1	TRBV6-1	CASSDRQGEDF	TGTGCCAGCAGTGACCGACAGGGGGAGGACTTC
TRBJ1-1	NA	TRBD1	TRBV20-1	CSVRGDTEAFF	TGCAGTGTCAGGGGGGACACTGAAGCTTTCTTT
TRBJ2-3	NA	TRBD1	TRBV25-1	CGSSEGQGLGDTQYF	TGTGGCAGCAGTGAGGGACAGGGGTTGGGAGATACGCAGTATTTT
TRBJ2-5	NA	TRBD1	TRBV5-1	CASSLVGQGPSETQYF	TGCGCCAGCAGCTTGGTCGGACAGGGCCCTAGTGAGACCCAGTACTTC
TRBJ2-1	NA	NA	TRBV19	CASSMLPRTSNEQFF	TGTGCCAGTAGTATGCTCCCTCGAACCTCCAATGAGCAGTTCTTC
TRBJ2-1	NA	TRBD2	TRBV5-1	CASSLDPAGLMNEQFF	TGCGCCAGCAGCTTGGATCCAGCGGGGTTGATGAATGAGCAGTTCTTC
TRBJ2-7	NA	TRBD1	TRBV6-5	CASSFQTGGRGYDQYF	TGTGCCAGCAGTTTTCAGACAGGGGGCAGGGGTTACGACCAGTACTTC
TRBJ1-6	NA	NA	TRBV7-9	CASSLASWDSPLHF	TGTGCCAGCAGCTTAGCGTCCTGGGACTCACCCCTCCACTTT
TRBJ1-6	NA	NA	TRBV11-3	CASSSGVSYNSPLHF	TGTGCCAGCAGCTCGGGAGTTTCCTATAATTCACCCCTCCACTTT
TRBJ2-2	NA	NA	TRBV5-1	CASSPRERGSRELFF	TGCGCCAGCAGCCCCCGAGAAAGGGGCTCAAGGGAGCTGTTTTTT
TRBJ2-5	NA	NA	TRBV7-9	CASSLSTGETQYF	TGTGCCAGCAGCTTAAGTACAGGGGAGACCCAGTACTTC
TRBJ2-1	NA	NA	TRBV7-7	CASSPGRGILIEQFF	TGTGCCAGCAGCCCCGGGCGGGGTATCCTCATTGAGCAGTTCTTC
TRBJ2-1	NA	TRBD1	TRBV7-6	CASSLAGGLEFF	TGTGCCAGCAGCTTAGCAGGGGGCTTGGAGTTCTTC
TRBJ1-4	NA	NA	TRBV7-9	CASSFLNGNEKLFF	TGTGCCAGCAGCTTCCTAAATGGTAATGAAAAACTGTTTTTT
TRBJ2-7	NA	NA	TRBV20-1	CSAQNRGLEQYF	TGCAGTGCTCAAAATAGGGGACTCGAGCAGTACTTC
TRBJ1-6	NA	TRBD1	TRBV6-5	CASSYQGAGNSPLHF	TGTGCCAGCAGTTACCAGGGGGCAGGAAATTCACCCCTCCACTTT
TRBJ1-1	few	NA	TRBV6-1	CASSEAPVREAFF	TGTGCCAGCAGCGAAGCCCCAGTACGTGAAGCTTTCTTT
TRBJ2-3	NA	NA	TRBV30	CAWSGADSTDTQYF	TGTGCCTGGAGTGGGGCCGATAGCACAGATACGCAGTATTTT
TRBJ2-7	NA	TRBD1	TRBV11-2	CASRSLRGQTNYEQYF	TGTGCCAGCAGATCCCTCCGGGGACAGACAAACTACGAGCAGTACTTC
TRBJ1-3	few	NA	TRBV7-6	CASSSTPTPPSGNTIYF	TGTGCCAGCAGCTCCACCCCCACACCTCCCTCTGGAAACACCATATATTTT
TRBJ2-1	NA	NA	TRBV24-1	CATQPDGYNEQFF	TGTGCCACCCAACCTGATGGGTACAATGAGCAGTTCTTC
TRBJ2-5	few	NA	TRBV20-1	CSAGTYQETQYF	TGCAGTGCCGGGACTTACCAAGAGACCCAGTACTTC
TRBJ2-5	once	TRBD2	TRBV7-2	CASSLRLASGGARGGGETQYF	TGTGCCAGCAGCTTACGGTTGGCTAGCGGGGGGGCCCGTGGGGGTGGAGAGACCCAGTACTTC
TRBJ1-5	NA	NA	TRBV6-1	CATEKESRTGHLSNQPQHF	TGTGCCACCGAAAAAGAATCCCGAACGGGACACCTTAGCAATCAGCCCCAGCATTTT
TRBJ1-1	NA	NA	TRBV6-1	CASSEGGKGNTEAFF	TGTGCCAGCAGTGAAGGAGGGAAAGGGAACACTGAAGCTTTCTTT
TRBJ2-4	NA	NA	TRBV21-1	CASRTERQYF	TGTGCCAGCAGGACCGAGAGGCAGTACTTC
TRBJ2-5	NA	TRBD2	TRBV20-1	CSAYPSGGAFSQETQYF	TGCAGTGCCTACCCTAGCGGGGGCGCCTTCTCCCAAGAGACCCAGTACTTC
TRBJ2-5	NA	TRBD2	TRBV20-1	CSAIAGTGTETQYF	TGCAGTGCTATAGCGGGTACTGGGACGGAGACCCAGTACTTC